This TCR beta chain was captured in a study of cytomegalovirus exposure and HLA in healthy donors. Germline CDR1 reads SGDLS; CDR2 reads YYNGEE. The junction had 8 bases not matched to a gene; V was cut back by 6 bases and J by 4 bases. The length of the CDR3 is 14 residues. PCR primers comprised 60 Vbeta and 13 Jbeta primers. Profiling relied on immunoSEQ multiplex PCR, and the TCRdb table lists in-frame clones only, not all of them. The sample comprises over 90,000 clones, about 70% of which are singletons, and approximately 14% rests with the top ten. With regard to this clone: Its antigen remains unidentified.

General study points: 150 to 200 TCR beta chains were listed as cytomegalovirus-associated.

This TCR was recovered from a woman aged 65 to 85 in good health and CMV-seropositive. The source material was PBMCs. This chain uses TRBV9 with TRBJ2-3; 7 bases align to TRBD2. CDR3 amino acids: CASTSGGNPDTQYF. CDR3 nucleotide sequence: TGTGCCAGCACCTCGGGGGGAAATCCAGATACGCAGTATTTT.